This T cell receptor (beta chain) appears in the sequencing data of a study of regulatory dendritic cells for organ transplantation. Sorted subsets were CFSE-labeled and cultured approximately 5 days with allogeneic dendritic cells. Points from the study as a whole: Mature dendritic cells appeared to drive more memory CD8+ clonal expansion than regulatory ones.

Here immunoSEQ multiplex PCR was the method, and the copy in TCRdb shows in-frame clones only, minus some. The table lists about 21,000 clones, 85% to 90% of them singletons, with roughly 0.26% in the top ten. In regard to this clone: Its antigen is undetermined.

J was trimmed by 4 bases and V by 2 bases; bases with no gene match: 7. The CDR3 spans 15 residues. The germline V gene has CDR1 ENHRY and CDR2 SYGVKD. The material sequenced was naive CD4+ T cells from blood cultured with dendritic cells. The subset denotes: CD45RA+ naive T cells. The genes are TRBV10-3 and TRBJ1-1; TRBD1 matches 7 bases. The sequence was obtained from a human donor in good health. Written as DNA, the CDR3 is TGTGCCATCAGTGAGGGACAGGCACGTCGCACTGAAGCTTTCTTT. Protein product: CAISEGQARRTEAFF.